The source of this TCR beta chain is a study of blood T cell repertoires in COVID-19. Background on the study: Donors in the United States, Italy and Spain gave samples during acute or convalescent COVID-19. T cells, B-cell-depleted T cells, or PBMCs supplied cDNA or gDNA.

CDR3 size: 16 residues. The germline V gene encodes CDR1 SGHKS and CDR2 YYEKEE (reference sequence). The J segment lost 6 bases and the V segment lost 2 bases, leaving 13 bases of the junction unmatched. In the original workflow: For nucleated cells, counts were estimated from reference gene primer amplification. The assay was immunoSEQ multiplex PCR, and TCRdb's table has in-frame clones only and misses some. V and J calls and clone size are given by that table; D and trimming were obtained from the DNA. The top ten clones hold 25% to 30% of a sample with about 120,000 clones, roughly nine tenths of them seen once.

The V and J genes are TRBV5-5 and TRBJ2-7, with 8 positions matching TRBD1. The clonotype originates from a man between 65 and 79 years old with active or convalescent COVID-19. Material: peripheral blood. CDR3 sequence (DNA): TGTGCCAGCAGCTTCGGACAGGGTCGAGGATTGAGCGAGCAGTACTTC. Residues: CASSFGQGRGLSEQYF. Full variable domain (rest looked up from reference TRBV5-5 and TRBJ2-7): DAGVTQSPTHLIKTRGQQVTLRCSPISGHKSVSWYQQVLGQGPQFIFQYYEKEERGRGNFPDRFSARQFPNYSSELNVNALLLGDSALYLCASSFGQGRGLSEQYFGPGTRLTVT.